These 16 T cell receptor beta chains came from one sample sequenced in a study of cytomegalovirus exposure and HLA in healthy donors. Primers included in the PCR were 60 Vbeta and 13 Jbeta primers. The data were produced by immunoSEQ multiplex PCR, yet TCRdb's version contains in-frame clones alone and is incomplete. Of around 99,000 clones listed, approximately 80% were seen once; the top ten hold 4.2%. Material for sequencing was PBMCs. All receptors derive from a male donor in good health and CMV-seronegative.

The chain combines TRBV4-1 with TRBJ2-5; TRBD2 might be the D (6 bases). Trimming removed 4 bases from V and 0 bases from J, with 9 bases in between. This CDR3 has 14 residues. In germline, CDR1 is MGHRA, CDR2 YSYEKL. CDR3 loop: CASSLKRDQETQYF. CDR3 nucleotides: TGCGCCAGCAGCCTTAAGCGGGACCAAGAGACCCAGTACTTC.

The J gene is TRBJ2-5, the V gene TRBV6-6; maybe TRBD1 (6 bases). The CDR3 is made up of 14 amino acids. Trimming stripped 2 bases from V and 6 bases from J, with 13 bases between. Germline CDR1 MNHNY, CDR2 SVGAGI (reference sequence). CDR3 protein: CASSYLQGPKTQYF. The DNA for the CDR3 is TGTGCCAGCAGTTACCTACAGGGACCGAAGACCCAGTACTTC.

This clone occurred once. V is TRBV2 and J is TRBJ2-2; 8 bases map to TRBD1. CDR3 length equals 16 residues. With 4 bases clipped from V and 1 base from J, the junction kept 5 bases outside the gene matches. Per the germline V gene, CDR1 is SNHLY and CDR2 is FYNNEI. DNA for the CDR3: TGTGCCAGCAGTGTTCCAGGGGGCCTGAACACCGGGGAGCTGTTTTTT. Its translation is CASSVPGGLNTGELFF.

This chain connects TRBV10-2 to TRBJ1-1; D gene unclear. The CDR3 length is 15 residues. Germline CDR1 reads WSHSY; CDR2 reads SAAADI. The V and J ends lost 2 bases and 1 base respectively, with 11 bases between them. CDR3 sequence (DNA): TGCGCCAGCAGTGAGATTTACGGTAAGAACACTGAAGCTTTCTTT. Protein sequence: CASSEIYGKNTEAFF.

CDR3 amino acids: CASSPGQGHSYEQYF. In nucleotides, the CDR3 is TGCGCCAGCAGTCCGGGACAGGGTCATTCCTACGAGCAGTACTTC. The chain links TRBV10-1 to TRBJ2-7, with 9 bases matching TRBD1. The CDR3 spans 15 residues. The germline V gene has CDR1 WNHNN and CDR2 SYGVQD (reference sequence). J lost 1 base, V lost 5 bases, and 6 bases had no gene match.

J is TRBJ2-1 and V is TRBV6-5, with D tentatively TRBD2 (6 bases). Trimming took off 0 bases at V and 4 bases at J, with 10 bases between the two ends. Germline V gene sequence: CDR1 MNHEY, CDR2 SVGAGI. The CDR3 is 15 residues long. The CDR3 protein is CASSYSSGKYNEQFF. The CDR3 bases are TGTGCCAGCAGTTACTCTAGCGGAAAGTACAATGAGCAGTTCTTC.

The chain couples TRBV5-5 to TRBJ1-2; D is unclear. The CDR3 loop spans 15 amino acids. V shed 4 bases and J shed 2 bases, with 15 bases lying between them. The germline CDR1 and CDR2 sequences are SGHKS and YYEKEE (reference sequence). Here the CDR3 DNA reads TGTGCCAGCAGCAAGGACTCACGAGGAAACTATGGCTACACCTTC. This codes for CASSKDSRGNYGYTF.

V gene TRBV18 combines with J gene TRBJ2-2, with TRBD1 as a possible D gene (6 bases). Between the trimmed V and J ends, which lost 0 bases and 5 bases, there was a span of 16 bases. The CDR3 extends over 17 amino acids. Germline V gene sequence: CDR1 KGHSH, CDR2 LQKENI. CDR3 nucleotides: TGTGCCAGCTCACCACCGACAGGAACGTTGCTTACCGGGGAGCTGTTTTTT. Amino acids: CASSPPTGTLLTGELFF.

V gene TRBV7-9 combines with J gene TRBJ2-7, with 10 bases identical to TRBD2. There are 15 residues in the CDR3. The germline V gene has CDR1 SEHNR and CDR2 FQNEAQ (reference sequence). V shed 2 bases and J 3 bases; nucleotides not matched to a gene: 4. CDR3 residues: CASSLSSGRIYEQYF. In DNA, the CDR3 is TGTGCCAGCAGCTTATCTAGCGGGAGAATCTACGAGCAGTACTTC.

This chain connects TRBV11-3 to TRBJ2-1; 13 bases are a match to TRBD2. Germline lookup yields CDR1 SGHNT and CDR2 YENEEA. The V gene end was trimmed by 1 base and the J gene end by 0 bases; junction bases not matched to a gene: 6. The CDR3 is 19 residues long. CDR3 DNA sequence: TGTGCCAGCAGCTTAGGGACTAGCGGGAGAGGTAGCTCCTACAATGAGCAGTTCTTC. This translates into CASSLGTSGRGSSYNEQFF.

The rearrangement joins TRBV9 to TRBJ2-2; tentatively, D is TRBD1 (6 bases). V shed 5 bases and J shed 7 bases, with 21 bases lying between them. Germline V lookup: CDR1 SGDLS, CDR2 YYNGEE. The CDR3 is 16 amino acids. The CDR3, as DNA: TGTGCCAGCAGTCCACTGGGGGACACTTCTCGCGGGGAGCTGTTTTTT. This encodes CASSPLGDTSRGELFF.

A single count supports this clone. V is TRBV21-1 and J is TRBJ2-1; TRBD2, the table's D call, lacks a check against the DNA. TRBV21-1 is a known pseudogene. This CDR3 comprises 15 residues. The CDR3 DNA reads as TGTGCCAGCAGCAAAGATGTAGCGGGAGTGAATGAGCAGTTCTTC. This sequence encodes CASSKDVAGVNEQFF.

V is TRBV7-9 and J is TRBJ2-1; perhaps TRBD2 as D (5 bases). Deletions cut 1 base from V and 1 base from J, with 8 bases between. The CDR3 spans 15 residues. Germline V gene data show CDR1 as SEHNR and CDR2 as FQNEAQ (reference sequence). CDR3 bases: TGTGCCAGCAGCTTAGTAGGAGGATCCTACAATGAGCAGTTCTTC. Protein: CASSLVGGSYNEQFF.

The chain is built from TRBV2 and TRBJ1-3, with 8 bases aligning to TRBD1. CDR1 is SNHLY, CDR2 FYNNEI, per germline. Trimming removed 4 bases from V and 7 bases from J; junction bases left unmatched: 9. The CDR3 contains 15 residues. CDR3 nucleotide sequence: TGTGCCAGCAGTGGGGGGACAGGAAAGGGGAACACCATATATTTT. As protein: CASSGGTGKGNTIYF.

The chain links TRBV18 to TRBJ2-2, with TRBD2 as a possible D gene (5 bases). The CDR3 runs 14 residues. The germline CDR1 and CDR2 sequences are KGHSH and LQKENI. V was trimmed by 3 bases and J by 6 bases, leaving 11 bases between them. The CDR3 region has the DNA TGTGCCAGCTCACCTTTAGGAGGCCCCGGGGAGCTGTTTTTT. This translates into CASSPLGGPGELFF.

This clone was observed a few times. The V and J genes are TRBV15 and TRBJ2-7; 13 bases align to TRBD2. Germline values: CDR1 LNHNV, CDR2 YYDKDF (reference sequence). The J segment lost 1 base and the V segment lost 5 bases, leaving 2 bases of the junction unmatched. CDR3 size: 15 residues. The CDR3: CATSRGLAGSYEQYF. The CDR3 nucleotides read TGTGCCACCAGCCGGGGACTAGCGGGGTCCTACGAGCAGTACTTC.